Listed below are T cell receptor beta chains from one sample, sequenced in a study of blood T cell repertoires in COVID-19. TCRdb keeps only in-frame clones here, not all; method: immunoSEQ multiplex PCR. The sample contains about 190,000 clones, roughly 73% of which appear only once. Sequenced input: peripheral blood. The receptors here all came from a woman older than 75 with active or convalescent COVID-19. Each CDR3 is given with its conserved first and last residue. Fields, in order: clone size, D gene, J gene, V gene, CDR3 protein, CDR3 DNA. D genes are given only for firm matches. The listing skips clone size in some rows; elsewhere it reads once, few, many or a size class.

-,TRBD2,TRBJ2-5,TRBV12-5,CASGTSGGETQYF,TGTGCTAGCGGGACTAGCGGGGGGGAGACCCAGTACTTC
-,TRBD1,TRBJ1-1,TRBV7-2,CASRDPGQGLEAFF,TGTGCCAGCAGGGACCCGGGACAGGGGTTAGAAGCTTTCTTT
-,-,TRBJ1-4,TRBV5-1,CASSWRTENEKLFF,TGCGCCAGCAGCTGGAGGACAGAAAATGAAAAACTGTTTTTT
-,-,TRBJ1-1,TRBV2,CASLWQVNTEAFF,TGTGCCAGCCTTTGGCAGGTGAACACTGAAGCTTTCTTT
-,TRBD2,TRBJ2-3,TRBV18,CASSPRPSERGGTDTQYF,TGTGCCAGCTCACCCCGTCCGAGCGAGCGGGGGGGCACAGATACGCAGTATTTT
-,-,TRBJ2-7,TRBV2,CASSEAYLRQYF,TGTGCCAGCAGTGAAGCCTACCTGCGACAGTACTTC
-,-,TRBJ2-5,TRBV29-1,CSVEVLAGETQYF,TGCAGCGTTGAGGTACTAGCTGGGGAGACCCAGTACTTC
-,TRBD1,TRBJ2-2,TRBV5-4,CASSPDPDRATGELFF,TGTGCCAGCAGCCCGGACCCTGACAGGGCCACCGGGGAGCTGTTTTTT
-,-,TRBJ2-7,TRBV20-1,CSASGTYEQYF,TGCAGTGCTAGCGGGACCTACGAGCAGTACTTC
-,-,TRBJ2-3,TRBV7-9,CASSFVRDTDTQYF,TGTGCCAGCAGCTTCGTCAGGGACACAGATACGCAGTATTTT
-,-,TRBJ2-4,TRBV5-1,CASSLGVTAKNIQYF,TGCGCCAGCAGCCTAGGGGTCACGGCCAAAAACATTCAGTACTTC
-,TRBD1,TRBJ1-1,TRBV5-1,CASSLASRTGSCFF,TGCGCCAGCAGCTTGGCCTCGAGGACAGGGAGTTGTTTCTTT
-,TRBD1,TRBJ2-1,TRBV15,CATSSDRGTYNEQFF,TGTGCCACCAGCAGCGACAGGGGCACCTACAATGAGCAGTTCTTC
-,TRBD2,TRBJ2-1,TRBV2,CASSVAGGNYNEQFF,TGTGCCAGCAGTGTTGCGGGGGGTAACTACAATGAGCAGTTCTTC
-,TRBD1,TRBJ2-1,TRBV3-1/TRBV3-2,CASSPQTGGFYNEQFF,TGTGCCAGCAGCCCCCAGACAGGGGGTTTTTACAATGAGCAGTTCTTC
-,-,TRBJ1-3,TRBV10-3,CAISLQLSGNTIYF,TGTGCCATCAGTTTACAATTATCTGGAAACACCATATATTTT
-,-,TRBJ2-3,TRBV28,CASSPTQNRADTQYF,TGTGCCAGCAGCCCCACCCAAAACAGGGCAGATACGCAGTATTTT
-,TRBD1,TRBJ1-1,TRBV11-2,CASSLGRTGMNTEAFF,TGTGCCAGCAGCTTAGGGAGGACAGGGATGAACACTGAAGCTTTCTTT
-,TRBD2,TRBJ2-1,TRBV20-1,CSASNQRGYNEQFF,TGCAGTGCTAGTAACCAGCGGGGGTACAATGAGCAGTTCTTC
-,TRBD1,TRBJ2-4,TRBV5-1,CASSLIGQGARLAKNIQYF,TGCGCCAGCAGCTTGATAGGGCAGGGGGCGCGACTAGCCAAAAACATTCAGTACTTC
-,-,TRBJ2-3,TRBV5-1,CASSPRERHLTSTDTQYF,TGCGCCAGCAGCCCCCGGGAGCGCCACTTAACTAGCACAGATACGCAGTATTTT
-,TRBD1,TRBJ2-3,TRBV6-5,CASRNPGQGTDTQYF,TGTGCCAGCAGAAATCCGGGACAGGGGACAGATACGCAGTATTTT
-,TRBD2,TRBJ2-3,TRBV2,CASSPLAGGDTQYF,TGTGCCAGCAGTCCCCTAGCGGGGGGGGATACGCAGTATTTT
few,TRBD1,TRBJ1-2,TRBV10-1,CASSEPDRGPADYGYTF,TGCGCCAGCAGTGAGCCGGACAGGGGGCCGGCGGACTATGGCTACACCTTC
-,TRBD1,TRBJ1-1,TRBV5-1,CASSWTTGLNTEAFF,TGCGCCAGCAGCTGGACGACAGGGTTAAACACTGAAGCTTTCTTT
-,-,TRBJ1-6,TRBV30,CAWSQKGRGTYNSPLHF,TGTGCCTGGAGCCAAAAGGGCAGGGGAACCTATAATTCACCCCTCCACTTT
-,-,TRBJ2-3,TRBV11-2,CASSLDGAGDTQYF,TGTGCCAGCAGCTTAGATGGGGCGGGGGATACGCAGTATTTT
-,TRBD1,TRBJ1-2,TRBV18,CASSPGTGPGGYTF,TGTGCCAGCTCACCAGGGACAGGGCCGGGGGGCTACACCTTC
-,-,TRBJ1-6,TRBV3-1/TRBV3-2,CASSLLGAGPGSPLHF,TGTGCCAGCAGCCTTCTCGGCGCGGGGCCAGGATCACCCCTCCACTTT
-,-,TRBJ2-5,TRBV28,CASRRQSRETQYF,TGTGCCAGCAGGAGACAGAGTAGGGAGACCCAGTACTTC
-,-,TRBJ2-2,TRBV5-1,CASSLQGRIGELFF,TGCGCCAGCAGCCTTCAGGGAAGAATCGGGGAGCTGTTTTTT
-,-,TRBJ1-1,TRBV5-1,CASSLGGDGTEAFF,TGCGCCAGCAGCTTGGGCGGCGACGGGACTGAAGCTTTCTTT
few,-,TRBJ2-2,TRBV5-1,CASSSQGGTGELFF,TGCGCCAGCAGCTCCCAGGGGGGCACCGGGGAGCTGTTTTTT